A single sample is the source of the 27 T cell receptor beta chains below, sequenced in a study of regulatory T cells in long-lasting Graves disease. Arm-PCR of CDR3 regions with iRepertoire HTBI primers generated TCR beta libraries. TCRdb itself ran the multiplex PCR reads through MiXCR, one entry per CDR3 protein. The sample lists around 450,000 distinct CDR3 sequences, more than 13% occurring once. Specified time point: newly diagnosed GD, antithyroid drugs for less than 3 months. Preparation of the TCR library used RNA extracted from PBMCs. The sample was also reused in another study, on T cells in Graves' hyperthyroidism and ophthalmopathy.

The source material was peripheral blood mononuclear cells (PBMCs), sampled at new diagnosis, from a patient treated with antithyroid drugs. The receptors originated from a woman aged 30 to 39 with Graves disease.

Regarding this clonotype: A much larger clone differs by one base, so this may be a read error. The chain recombines TRBV7-9 with TRBJ2-1; a possible D gene is TRBD2 (5 bases). The CDR3 has 15 residues. Trimming stripped 0 bases from V and 10 bases from J, with 16 bases between. In germline, CDR1 is SEHNR, CDR2 FQNEAQ (reference sequence). The CDR3 reads CASSLAGERSYEQFF. The CDR3 nucleotides are TGTGCCAGCAGCTTAGCGGGAGAGCGCTCCTACGAGCAGTTCTTC.

This clonotype was counted at least ten times. CDR3 sequence: CATGAYEQYF. The CDR3, as DNA: TGTGCCACCGGGGCCTACGAGCAGTACTTC. This sequence joins TRBV28 and TRBJ2-7; D may be TRBD2 (5 bases). The germline CDR1 and CDR2 sequences are MDHEN and SYDVKM. The CDR3 is 10 amino acids. V was trimmed by 10 bases and J by 2 bases, leaving 6 bases between them.

This clonotype came up once. A much larger clone lies a single base off, so this may be a read error. Because it lacks the conserved phenylalanine or tryptophan at the end, this CDR3 is likely a read error. This chain uses TRBV12-3 or TRBV12-4 with TRBJ2-7, with D perhaps being TRBD1 or TRBD2 (5 bases each). Trimming pared 3 bases from V and 3 bases from J, leaving 9 bases between. The CDR3 consists of 13 residues. The CDR3: CASSFGANYEQYL. Written as DNA, the CDR3 is TGTGCCAGCAGTTTCGGGGCAAACTACGAGCAGTACCTC.

This clonotype was detected ten times or more. The chain carries TRBV28 and TRBJ2-3, with 10 positions matching TRBD2. V lost 7 bases to trimming and J lost 4 bases; unmatched junction nucleotides: 11. The CDR3 loop spans 16 amino acids. CDR1 and CDR2 (germline): MDHEN, SYDVKM. The CDR3 here is CASISTSGRESDTQYF. The CDR3 nucleotides are TGTGCCAGCATTTCCACCAGCGGGAGGGAGTCAGATACGCAGTATTTT. Full variable domain (remainder filled in from reference TRBV28 and TRBJ2-3): DVKVTQSSRYLVKRTGEKVFLECVQDMDHENMFWYRQDPGLGLRLIYFSYDVKMKEKGDIPEGYSVSREKKERFSLILESASTNQTSMYLCASISTSGRESDTQYFGPGTRLTVL.

This clonotype was found a few times. The chain combines TRBV7-9 with TRBJ2-1, with a weak D call TRBD2 (6 bases). This CDR3 contains 15 residues. V was clipped by 1 base and J by 2 bases, with 9 bases between them. The V gene's germline CDR1 is SEHNR and CDR2 FQNEAQ (reference sequence). CDR3 coding DNA: TGTGCCAGCAGCTTAGGGAGGGCCCCCTACAATGAGCAGTTCTTC. Protein: CASSLGRAPYNEQFF.

This clonotype has ten or more counts. V usage is TRBV7-9 and J usage is TRBJ2-3, with 7 bases identical to TRBD1. The CDR3 totals 14 residues. Germline V gene lookup returns CDR1 SEHNR and CDR2 FQNEAQ (reference sequence). Trimming at V came to 5 bases and at J to 6 bases, leaving 8 bases not matched to a gene. The CDR3 coding sequence is TGTGCCAGCAGCCGACAGGGATCCAGGGATACGCAGTATTTT. Translating it yields CASSRQGSRDTQYF.

As to this clonotype: This may come from a read error, since a much larger clone is one base off. The CDR3 nucleotides are TGTGCCAGCAGCTTAGCGGTCAAGACCCAGTACTTC. As protein: CASSLAVKTQYF. The rearrangement links TRBV7-9 to TRBJ2-5; no firm D call. The CDR3 is made up of 12 amino acids. Trimming shortened V by 0 bases and J by 6 bases, and 5 bases separated the two germline ends. Germline V CDR1 and CDR2: SEHNR, FQNEAQ (reference sequence).

This clonotype was found many times. The chain is built from TRBV6-2 or TRBV6-3 and TRBJ2-3; 10 bases are a match to TRBD2. The length of the CDR3 is 16 residues. Germline V gives CDR1 MNHEY, CDR2 SVGEGT. Unmatched junction bases numbered 8, after V lost 4 bases and J lost 4 bases. The CDR3 here is CASSFYLAGVADTQYF. CDR3 sequence (DNA): TGTGCCAGCAGTTTTTACCTAGCGGGAGTCGCAGATACGCAGTATTTT.

The gene calls are TRBV4-1 and TRBJ2-1, with no clear D. The CDR3 consists of 17 residues. The V and J ends lost 4 bases and 0 bases respectively, with 16 bases between them. Germline V gene data show CDR1 as MGHRA and CDR2 as YSYEKL. CDR3: CASSLADWRRSYNEQFF. Here the CDR3 DNA reads TGCGCCAGCAGCCTGGCCGATTGGCGTCGCTCCTACAATGAGCAGTTCTTC.

This clonotype was counted ten times or more. The chain combines TRBV7-9 with TRBJ2-1; D remains ambiguous. Gene TRBJ2-5 matches the end of the DNA better, so the J call may be wrong. The CDR3 consists of 12 residues. Germline CDR1 SEHNR, CDR2 FQNEAQ (reference sequence). CDR3 sequence: CASSQDEETQYF. The CDR3 DNA follows: TGTGCCAGCAGCCAAGATGAGGAGACCCAGTACTTC.

This clonotype was recorded many times. This rearrangement joins TRBV5-4 to TRBJ2-2; 11 bases map to TRBD2. The CDR3 loop spans 14 amino acids. Unmatched junction bases numbered 6, after V lost 10 bases and J lost 4 bases. The V gene's germline CDR1 is SGHNT and CDR2 YYREEE (reference sequence). The CDR3 protein is CAGTSGQVTGELFF. The CDR3 region has the DNA TGTGCCGGGACTAGCGGCCAGGTCACCGGGGAGCTGTTTTTT.

This clonotype was recorded at least ten times. The chain couples TRBV20-1 to TRBJ1-1; D remains unclear. This CDR3 spans 12 amino acids. With 3 bases removed from V and 7 bases from J, the gap between germline ends came to 12 bases. Germline lookup yields CDR1 DFQATT and CDR2 SNEGSKA (reference sequence). Here the CDR3 reads CSASPGSGEAFF. The CDR3 DNA follows: TGCAGTGCTAGCCCGGGGTCGGGTGAAGCTTTCTTT.

This clonotype was detected only a few times. The chain recombines TRBV20-1 with TRBJ1-2; D not resolved. V dropped 6 bases and J dropped 0 bases, with 11 bases sitting between them. The CDR3 spans 13 residues. Germline CDR1 reads DFQATT; CDR2 reads SNEGSKA (reference sequence). CDR3 amino acids: CSARMEANYGYTF. Here the CDR3 DNA reads TGCAGTGCCCGGATGGAAGCTAACTATGGCTACACCTTC.

This clonotype was seen repeatedly, ten times or more. CDR3 loop: CASSGSPNTEAFF. In DNA form, the CDR3 reads TGTGCCAGCAGTGGGTCCCCGAACACTGAAGCTTTCTTT. The chain joins TRBV27 to TRBJ1-1; D is uncertain. Trimming shortened V by 5 bases and J by 1 base, and 8 bases separated the two germline ends. Germline-derived CDR1 and CDR2 are MNHEY and SMNVEV (reference sequence). This CDR3 comprises 13 residues.

Of note for this clonotype: This may come from a read error, since a much larger clone is one base off. As the CDR3 is not closed by the conserved phenylalanine or tryptophan, this likely results from a read error. This sequence joins TRBV6-9 and TRBJ1-2; TRBD1 is a possible D gene (5 bases). The CDR3 length is 15 residues. The germline gives CDR1 MNHGY, CDR2 SVAAGI. The V and J ends lost 3 bases and 6 bases respectively, with 17 bases between them. CDR3 in DNA: TGTGCCAGCAGTTACTCCCCACAGGAGGTGGATGGCTACACCCTC. This translates into CASSYSPQEVDGYTL.

A remark on this clonotype: One end of the junction varies from germline; a read error may be responsible. The V gene is TRBV5-1, the J gene TRBJ1-2; no clear D gene. Germline CDR1 reads SGHRS; CDR2 reads YFSETQ. This CDR3 has 12 residues. The CDR3 nucleotides are TGCGCCAGCAGCTTGGGGGCCGACATAGCCGTATTC. As protein: CASSLGADIAVF.

This clonotype was detected ten times or more. The chain couples TRBV12-3 or TRBV12-4 to TRBJ2-5; 7 bases map to TRBD1. The J segment lost 1 base and the V segment lost 3 bases, leaving 2 bases of the junction unmatched. The CDR3 totals 14 residues. The CDR3 reads CASSLGQFQETQYF. CDR3 bases: TGTGCCAGCAGTTTGGGACAGTTCCAAGAGACCCAGTACTTC.

This sequence joins TRBV20-1 and TRBJ2-1; 13 positions agree with TRBD2. Per germline, CDR1 DFQATT and CDR2 SNEGSKA (reference sequence). CDR3 length: 14 amino acids. V trimming: 4 bases; J trimming: 7 bases; junction bases outside the gene matches: 4. The CDR3 spells CSAKPGLAGNEQFF. CDR3 DNA: TGCAGTGCTAAACCGGGACTAGCGGGAAATGAGCAGTTCTTC.

This clonotype came up a few times. This may stem from a read error, because a much larger clone lies one nucleotide away. V usage is TRBV11-2 and J usage is TRBJ2-7, with 10 bases identical to TRBD2. The length of the CDR3 is 15 residues. Germline lookup yields CDR1 SGHAT and CDR2 FQNNGV. The CDR3 bases are TGTGCCAGCAGCCCGCCTAGCGGGAGACTGTACGGGCAGTACTTC. Protein sequence: CASSPPSGRLYGQYF.

Notes on this clonotype: A far larger clone is a single base away, which makes a read error likely. V and J are TRBV3-1 and TRBJ2-1; D is unresolved. The J call is uncertain, as TRBJ2-5 better fits the DNA end. Germline CDR1 and CDR2: LGHDT and YNNKEL (reference sequence). The CDR3 covers 15 residues. CDR3 protein: CASSQGSRNQKTQYF. The DNA of the CDR3 is TGTGCCAGCAGCCAAGGGTCCAGGAACCAAAAGACCCAGTACTTC.

The V gene is TRBV30, the J gene TRBJ2-7; 7 positions match TRBD2. Germline CDR1 and CDR2: GTSNPN and SVGIG (reference sequence). CDR3 length: 15 residues. The trim removed 5 bases at V and 6 bases at J, leaving 16 bases unmatched. CDR3 amino acids: CAWDPVGGVAGEQYF. In DNA, the CDR3 is TGTGCCTGGGATCCGGTGGGTGGGGTAGCGGGCGAGCAGTACTTC.

This clonotype showed up just a few times. V and J are TRBV7-3 and TRBJ2-1; tentative D call: TRBD2 (6 bases). The CDR3 has 18 residues. The V gene lost 6 bases and the J gene lost 0 bases, with 21 bases spanning the gap. From germline, CDR1 is SGHTA and CDR2 FQGTGA. Here the CDR3 reads CASSPTPRGSSSYNEQFF. CDR3 nucleotides: TGTGCCAGCAGTCCCACCCCACGGGGGTCCAGCTCCTACAATGAGCAGTTCTTC.

This clonotype was observed many times. The chain is built from TRBV13 and TRBJ2-3; 10 positions agree with TRBD2. Germline CDR1 reads PRHDT; CDR2 reads FYEKMQ (reference sequence). The V gene end was trimmed by 1 base and the J gene end by 4 bases; junction bases not matched to a gene: 11. This CDR3 comprises 18 residues. The CDR3 DNA reads as TGTGCCAGCAGCTTAGTCGCACTAGCGGGACGGCGGTCAGATACGCAGTATTTT. It specifies CASSLVALAGRRSDTQYF.

In its sample, this clonotype was seen many times. This rearrangement joins TRBV11-2 to TRBJ1-1; D is possibly TRBD1 (6 bases). Trimming removed 4 bases from V and 8 bases from J, with 14 bases in between. CDR3 length: 13 residues. CDR1 is SGHAT, CDR2 FQNNGV, per germline. In DNA form, the CDR3 reads TGTGCCAGCAGCTACCAAATTGACAGGGAAGCTTTCTTT. Amino acid sequence: CASSYQIDREAFF. The variable domain in full, with the rest retrieved from reference TRBV11-2 and TRBJ1-1, is EAGVAQSPRYKIIEKRQSVAFWCNPISGHATLYWYQQILGQGPKLLIQFQNNGVVDDSQLPKDRFSAERLKGVDSTLKIQPAKLEDSAVYLCASSYQIDREAFFGQGTRLTVV.

The V call is TRBV19, the J call TRBJ2-1; D may be TRBD2 (5 bases). The CDR3 is 14 residues long. Trimming pared 3 bases from V and 7 bases from J, leaving 13 bases between. Germline V gene sequence: CDR1 LNHDA, CDR2 SQIVND (reference sequence). CDR3 nucleotide sequence: TGTGCCAGTAGTATTCTAGTGCCGGGGAATGAGCAGTTCTTC. As protein: CASSILVPGNEQFF.

The chain recombines TRBV29-1 with TRBJ1-3; D remains unclear. V lost 5 bases and J lost 0, with 11 bases in between. Germline CDR1 SQVTM, CDR2 ANQGSEA. The CDR3 length is 14 residues. CDR3 in amino acids: CSVSRKLSGNTIYF. Written as DNA, the CDR3 is TGCAGCGTTAGTCGTAAGCTCTCTGGAAACACCATATATTTT. The complete variable domain, with remaining parts taken from reference TRBV29-1 and TRBJ1-3, reads SAVISQKPSRDICQRGTSLTIQCQVDSQVTMMFWYRQQPGQSLTLIATANQGSEATYESGFVIDKFPISRPNLTFSTLTVSNMSPEDSSIYLCSVSRKLSGNTIYFGEGSWLTVV.

This clonotype was picked up a small number of times. The chain joins TRBV7-2 to TRBJ1-3; no clear D gene. Trimming left V 3 bases short and J 4 bases short, with 13 bases between. CDR1 and CDR2 (germline): SGHTA, FQGNSA. CDR3 size: 15 residues. The CDR3 coding sequence is TGTGCCAGCAGCTTCCCCTTAGGGTTCGGAAACACCATATATTTT. It is translated as CASSFPLGFGNTIYF.